This TCR beta chain is drawn from a study of blood T cell repertoires in COVID-19. Study as a whole: Some COVID-19 samples were acute and others convalescent; all came from the United States, Italy and Spain. In each case, the material was cDNA or gDNA derived from T cells, B-cell-depleted T cells, or PBMCs.

The V end lost 4 bases, the J end lost 9 bases, and 13 bases lay between the germline ends. This CDR3 has 12 amino acids. From germline, CDR1 is SGHDT and CDR2 YYEEEE. Original data processing: From reference gene primer amplification, estimates of nucleated cell counts were derived. Assay used: immunoSEQ multiplex PCR; TCRdb lists only in-frame clones, some missing. D and trimming were read from the DNA, whereas the V and J calls and clone size are those reported in that table. This table has hundreds of thousands of clones, 70% to 90% appearing once. Sequencing input: peripheral blood. The receptor was isolated from a woman in her forties who had recovered from COVID-19. The rearrangement uses TRBV5-6 and TRBJ1-2; D call uncertain. The CDR3 region has the DNA TGTGCCAGCAGCCCGATGTCCCACAGCTACACCTTC. As protein: CASSPMSHSYTF.